This T cell receptor (beta chain) is drawn from a study of identifying expanded T cells in peripheral blood. V lost 5 bases and J lost 1, with 12 bases in between. This CDR3 has 14 residues. Looked up from germline, CDR1 is LNHDA and CDR2 is SQIVND (reference sequence). Study-wide points: Technical replicates showed around 1.3 changed clones; about 2 weeks roughly 16; four weeks 19.

This clone appeared a few times. Its antigen is still unknown. Clones were sequenced by immunoSEQ multiplex PCR, and TCRdb holds only the in-frame ones, with some missing. The table records fewer than 80,000 clones, around 86% of them present only once. The sample taken for sequencing was blood. The TCR comes from a person aged 18 to 70 in good health. The rearrangement joins TRBV19 to TRBJ2-7; tentatively, D is TRBD1 or TRBD2 (5 bases each). The CDR3 DNA reads as TGTGCCAGTAGTCCGTATGGGGGATCCTACGAGCAGTACTTC. Amino acids: CASSPYGGSYEQYF.